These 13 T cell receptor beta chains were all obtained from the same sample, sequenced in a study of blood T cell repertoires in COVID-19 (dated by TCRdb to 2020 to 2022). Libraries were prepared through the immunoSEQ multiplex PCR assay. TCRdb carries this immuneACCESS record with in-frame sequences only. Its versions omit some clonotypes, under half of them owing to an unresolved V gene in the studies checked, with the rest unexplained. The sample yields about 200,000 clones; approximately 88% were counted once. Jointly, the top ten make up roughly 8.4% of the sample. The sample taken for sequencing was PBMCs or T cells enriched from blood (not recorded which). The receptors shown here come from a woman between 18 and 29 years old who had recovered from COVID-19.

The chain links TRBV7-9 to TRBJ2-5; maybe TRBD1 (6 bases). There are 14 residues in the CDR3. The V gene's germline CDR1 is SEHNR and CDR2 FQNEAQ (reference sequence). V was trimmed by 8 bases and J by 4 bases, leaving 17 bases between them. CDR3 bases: TGTGCCAGCGCCCAGGGGTTTAAGGGAGAGACCCAGTACTTC. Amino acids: CASAQGFKGETQYF.

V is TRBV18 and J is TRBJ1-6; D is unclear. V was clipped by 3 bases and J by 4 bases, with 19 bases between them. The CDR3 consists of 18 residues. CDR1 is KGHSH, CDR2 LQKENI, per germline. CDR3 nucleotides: TGTGCCAGCTCACCCCGCGGGGTCCTCCTATTTTATAATTCACCCCTCCACTTT. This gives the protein CASSPRGVLLFYNSPLHF. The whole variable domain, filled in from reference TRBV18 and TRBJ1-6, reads NAGVMQNPRHLVRRRGQEARLRCSPMKGHSHVYWYRQLPEEGLKFMVYLQKENIIDESGMPKERFSAEFPKEGPSILRIQQVVRGDSAAYFCASSPRGVLLFYNSPLHFGNGTRLTVT.

CDR3 in DNA: TGTGCCAGCAGCTTTGGACAGTCTCCTAACTATGGCTACACCTTC. This sequence encodes CASSFGQSPNYGYTF. The chain uses TRBV7-2 and TRBJ1-2; D may be TRBD1 (6 bases). There are 15 residues in the CDR3. Trimming stripped 3 bases from V and 0 bases from J, with 11 bases between. Germline V gene lookup returns CDR1 SGHTA and CDR2 FQGNSA.

The CDR3 loop reads CASTLLGGGTDTQYF. In DNA, the CDR3 is TGTGCCAGTACCTTACTCGGGGGGGGCACAGATACGCAGTATTTT. The V and J genes are TRBV19 and TRBJ2-3; the match to TRBD2 covers 8 bases. The trim removed 7 bases at V and 1 base at J, leaving 7 bases unmatched. Germline-derived CDR1 and CDR2 are LNHDA and SQIVND (reference sequence). This CDR3 is built from 15 residues.

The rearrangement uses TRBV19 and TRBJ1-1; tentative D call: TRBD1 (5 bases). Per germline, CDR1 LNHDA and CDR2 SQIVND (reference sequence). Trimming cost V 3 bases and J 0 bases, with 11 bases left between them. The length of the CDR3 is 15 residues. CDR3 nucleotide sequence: TGTGCCAGTAGTATGAGACAGCCTATGAACACTGAAGCTTTCTTT. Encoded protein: CASSMRQPMNTEAFF.

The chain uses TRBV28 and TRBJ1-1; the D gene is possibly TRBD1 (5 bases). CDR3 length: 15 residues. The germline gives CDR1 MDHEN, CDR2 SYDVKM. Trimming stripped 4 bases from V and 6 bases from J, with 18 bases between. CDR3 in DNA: TGTGCCAGCAGTTCGGCAAGGGGAAGGGTACCTGAAGCTTTCTTT. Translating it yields CASSSARGRVPEAFF.

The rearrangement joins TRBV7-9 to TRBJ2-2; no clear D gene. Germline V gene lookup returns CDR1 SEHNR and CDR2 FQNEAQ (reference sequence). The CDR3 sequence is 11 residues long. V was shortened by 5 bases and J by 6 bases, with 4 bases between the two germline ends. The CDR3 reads CASSRAGELFF. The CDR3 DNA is TGTGCCAGCAGCCGGGCCGGGGAGCTGTTTTTT.

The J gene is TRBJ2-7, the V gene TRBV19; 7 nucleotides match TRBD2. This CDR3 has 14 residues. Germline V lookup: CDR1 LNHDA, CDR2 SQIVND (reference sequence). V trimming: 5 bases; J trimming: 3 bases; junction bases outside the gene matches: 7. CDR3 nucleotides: TGTGCCAGTAGTTCTAGCGGAGGTGGCTACGAGCAGTACTTC. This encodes CASSSSGGGYEQYF.

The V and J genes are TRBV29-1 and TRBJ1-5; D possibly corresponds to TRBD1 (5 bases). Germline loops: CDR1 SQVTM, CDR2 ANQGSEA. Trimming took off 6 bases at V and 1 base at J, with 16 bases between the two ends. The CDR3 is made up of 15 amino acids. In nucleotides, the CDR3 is TGCAGCGTGACAGACGGCACGGACAGCAATCAGCCCCAGCATTTT. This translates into CSVTDGTDSNQPQHF.

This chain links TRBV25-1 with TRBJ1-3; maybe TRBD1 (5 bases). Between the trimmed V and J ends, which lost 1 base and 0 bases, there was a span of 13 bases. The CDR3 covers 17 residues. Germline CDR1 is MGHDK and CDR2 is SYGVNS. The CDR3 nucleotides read TGTGCCAGCAGTGAATCTCCAGGGAAAGTCTCTGGAAACACCATATATTTT. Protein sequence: CASSESPGKVSGNTIYF.

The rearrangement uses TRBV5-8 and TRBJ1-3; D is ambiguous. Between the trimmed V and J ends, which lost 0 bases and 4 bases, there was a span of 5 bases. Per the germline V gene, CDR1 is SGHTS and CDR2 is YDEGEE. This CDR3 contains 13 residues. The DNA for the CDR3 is TGTGCCAGCAGCTTGGCCCCGGGAAACACCATATATTTT. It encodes CASSLAPGNTIYF.

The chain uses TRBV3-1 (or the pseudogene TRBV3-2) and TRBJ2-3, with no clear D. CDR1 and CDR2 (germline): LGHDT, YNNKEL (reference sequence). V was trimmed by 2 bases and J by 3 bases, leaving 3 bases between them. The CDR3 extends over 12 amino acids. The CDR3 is CASSQTTDTQYF. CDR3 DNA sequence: TGTGCCAGCAGCCAAACAACAGATACGCAGTATTTT.

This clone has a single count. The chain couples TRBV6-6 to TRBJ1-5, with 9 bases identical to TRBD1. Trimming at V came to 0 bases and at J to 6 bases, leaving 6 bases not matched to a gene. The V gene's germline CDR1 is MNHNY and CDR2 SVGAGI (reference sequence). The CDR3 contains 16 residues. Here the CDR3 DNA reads TGTGCCAGCAGTTACTCACAGGGGGCGAGTAGTCAGCCCCAGCATTTT. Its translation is CASSYSQGASSQPQHF.